These 5 T cell receptor beta chains share one sample of origin, sequenced in a study of blood T cell repertoires in COVID-19. The data were produced by immunoSEQ multiplex PCR, yet TCRdb's version contains in-frame clones alone and is incomplete. The sample lists 200,000 to 250,000 clones, over 80% occurring once. Sequencing was carried out using peripheral blood. These receptors came from a human donor in a cohort sampled during active COVID-19.

As concerns this clone: The identical CDR3 is also encoded by other nucleotide sequences in the sample. This chain uses TRBV3-1 (or the pseudogene TRBV3-2) with TRBJ1-5; no firm D call. The V gene lost 0 bases and the J gene lost 0 bases, with 9 bases spanning the gap. Per germline, CDR1 LGHDT and CDR2 YNNKEL (reference sequence). The CDR3 contains 16 residues. The CDR3 nucleotides are TGTGCCAGCAGCCAAGACGGAGGTAATAGCAATCAGCCCCAGCATTTT. This codes for CASSQDGGNSNQPQHF.

In regard to this clone: One end of the junction fails to match germline, which may point to a read error. The genes are TRBV12-3 or TRBV12-4 and TRBJ1-1; D gene uncertain. The CDR3 contains 12 residues. CDR3 amino acids: CASNTGVGESFF. DNA of the CDR3: TGTGCCAGCAATACCGGGGTTGGTGAATCTTTCTTT.

The sample holds a few counts of this clone. The sample contains more than one DNA sequence encoding this CDR3. The rearrangement links TRBV10-3 to TRBJ1-5; TRBD1 agrees at 9 bases. The V segment lost 3 bases and the J segment 5 bases; nucleotides outside the gene matches: 5. Germline V gives CDR1 ENHRY, CDR2 SYGVKD. This CDR3 region has 15 residues. The chain's CDR3 is CAISEATGGDQPQHF. CDR3 in DNA: TGTGCCATCAGTGAAGCTACAGGGGGCGATCAGCCCCAGCATTTT.

V usage is TRBV7-8 and J usage is TRBJ1-5; D unclear. V lost 0 bases to trimming and J lost 4 bases, with 10 bases between them. The CDR3 totals 15 residues. CDR1 and CDR2 from the germline V gene are SGHVS and FQNEAQ. The CDR3 nucleotides are TGTGCCAGCAGCTTAGCGCAGGCAGCTAATCAGCCCCAGCATTTT. This translates into CASSLAQAANQPQHF.

The chain links TRBV7-9 to TRBJ2-3, with D tentatively TRBD2 (6 bases). Trimming cost V 3 bases and J 1 base, with 14 bases left between them. The CDR3 is 16 residues long. CDR1 and CDR2 from the germline V gene are SEHNR and FQNEAQ (reference sequence). CDR3 sequence: CASSFPTGEGTDTQYF. In DNA, the CDR3 is TGTGCCAGCAGCTTTCCCACGGGAGAGGGCACAGATACGCAGTATTTT. The variable domain in full, completed from reference TRBV7-9 and TRBJ2-3, reads DTGVSQNPRHKITKRGQNVTFRCDPISEHNRLYWYRQTLGQGPEFLTYFQNEAQLEKSRLLSDRFSAERPKGSFSTLEIQRTEQGDSAMYLCASSFPTGEGTDTQYFGPGTRLTVL.